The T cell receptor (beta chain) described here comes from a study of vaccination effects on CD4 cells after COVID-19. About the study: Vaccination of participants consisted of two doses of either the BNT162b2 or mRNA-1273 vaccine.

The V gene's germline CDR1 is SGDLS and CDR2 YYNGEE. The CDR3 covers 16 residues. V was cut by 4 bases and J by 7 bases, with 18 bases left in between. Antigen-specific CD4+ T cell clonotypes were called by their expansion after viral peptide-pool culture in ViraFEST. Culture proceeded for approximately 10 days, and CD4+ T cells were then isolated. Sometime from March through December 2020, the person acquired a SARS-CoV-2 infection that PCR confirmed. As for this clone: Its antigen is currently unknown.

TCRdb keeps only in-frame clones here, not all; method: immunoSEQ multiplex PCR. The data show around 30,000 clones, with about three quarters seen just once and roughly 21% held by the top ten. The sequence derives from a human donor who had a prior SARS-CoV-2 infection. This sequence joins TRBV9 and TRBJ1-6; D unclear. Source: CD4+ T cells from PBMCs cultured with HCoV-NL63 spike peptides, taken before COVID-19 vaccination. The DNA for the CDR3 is TGTGCCAGCAGCACGCGGTTTGGTGACCCGAATTCACCCCTCCACTTT. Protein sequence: CASSTRFGDPNSPLHF. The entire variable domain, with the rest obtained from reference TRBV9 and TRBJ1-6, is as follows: DSGVTQTPKHLITATGQRVTLRCSPRSGDLSVYWYQQSLDQGLQFLIQYYNGEERAKGNILERFSAQQFPDLHSELNLSSLELGDSALYFCASSTRFGDPNSPLHFGNGTRLTVT.